The T cell receptor beta chain under discussion was sequenced for a study of T cells in tumors after PD-1 blockade. At the level of the study: Prior checkpoint blockade, systemic immunosuppressant use, or anti-cancer therapy within 4 weeks excluded patients.

Repertoires were generated with immunoSEQ multiplex PCR, while TCRdb's copy carries only in-frame clones and drops some. The sample lists around 25,000 clones; roughly 80% were seen once. The germline V gene encodes CDR1 MNHNY and CDR2 SVGAGI (reference sequence). Trimming removed 10 bases at V and 14 bases at J, with 21 bases between. This CDR3 region has 13 residues. Source: PBMCs, taken after anti-PD-1 treatment. The rearrangement links TRBV6-6 to TRBJ1-6, with D perhaps matching TRBD1 (5 bases). The receptor was derived from a human donor with basal cell carcinoma. CDR3 coding DNA: TGTGCCATCCGGACACTGCGGGACTCATCCCTCCACTTT. This translates into CAIRTLRDSSLHF.